This passage covers 9 T cell receptor beta chains from one sample sequenced in a study of cytomegalovirus exposure and HLA in healthy donors. The PCR had 60 Vbeta and 13 Jbeta primers. Profiled with immunoSEQ multiplex PCR; TCRdb holds only in-frame clones, not every one. The sample carries roughly 150,000 clones, more than 70% recorded once. Sequenced sample: PBMCs. The receptors here all came from a man in his thirties or forties in good health and CMV-seronegative.

The chain joins TRBV7-8 to TRBJ2-7, with 7 bases fitting TRBD1. The CDR3 loop spans 17 amino acids. Germline values: CDR1 SGHVS, CDR2 FQNEAQ. With 2 bases clipped from V and 4 bases from J, the junction kept 14 bases outside the gene matches. CDR3 coding DNA: TGTGCCAGCAGCTTATCCCTGGCCGCAGGGGGATTATACGAGCAGTACTTC. Its translation is CASSLSLAAGGLYEQYF. The full variable domain, its missing parts supplied by reference TRBV7-8 and TRBJ2-7, is GAGVSQSPRYKVAKRGQDVALRCDPISGHVSLFWYQQALGQGPEFLTYFQNEAQLDKSGLPSDRFFAERPEGSVSTLKIQRTQQEDSAVYLCASSLSLAAGGLYEQYFGPGTRLTVT.

CDR3 sequence reads: CASSIPQGADTGELFF. CDR3 coding DNA: TGTGCCAGTAGTATTCCCCAGGGGGCCGACACCGGGGAGCTGTTTTTT. The V gene is TRBV19, the J gene TRBJ2-2; 8 bases line up with TRBD1. The CDR3 runs to 16 residues. The V and J ends lost 3 bases and 3 bases, in that order; junction bases with no gene match: 6. From germline, CDR1 is LNHDA and CDR2 SQIVND (reference sequence).

The genes are TRBV5-1 and TRBJ2-3; 11 bases align to TRBD2. The CDR3 spans 16 residues. Germline assignment: CDR1 SGHRS and CDR2 YFSETQ. Trimming cost V 3 bases and J 2 bases; bases outside gene matches: 5. The chain's CDR3 is CASSSGLAGDTDTQYF. CDR3 sequence (DNA): TGCGCCAGCAGCTCCGGACTAGCGGGCGACACAGATACGCAGTATTTT.

The gene calls are TRBV5-1 and TRBJ2-1, with a possible D match to TRBD2 (5 bases). V was pared by 6 bases and J by 4 bases, with 17 bases between. Per the germline V gene, CDR1 is SGHRS and CDR2 is YFSETQ. The CDR3 runs 15 residues. The CDR3 sequence is CASTPGRAVYNEQFF. The CDR3 coding sequence is TGCGCCAGCACCCCTGGGAGAGCCGTGTACAATGAGCAGTTCTTC.

DNA for the CDR3: TGTGCCAGCTCACCAAAGCGGGAAAGCACAGATACGCAGTATTTT. Translated, it gives CASSPKRESTDTQYF. This chain joins TRBV18 and TRBJ2-3, with 7 positions matching TRBD2. This CDR3 has 15 residues. V lost 2 bases to trimming and J lost 0 bases; unmatched junction nucleotides: 2. Germline V gene lookup returns CDR1 KGHSH and CDR2 LQKENI.

This clone was detected only a few times. V gene TRBV11-2 combines with J gene TRBJ1-6; 7 nucleotides match TRBD1. Germline trimming cut 5 bases from V and 7 bases from J; bases unmatched to any gene: 11. The CDR3 spans 16 residues. CDR1 is SGHAT, CDR2 FQNNGV, per germline. The CDR3 sequence is CASSHRGSGLNSPLHF. CDR3 nucleotide sequence: TGTGCCAGCAGCCACAGGGGAAGCGGCTTGAATTCACCCCTCCACTTT.

The CDR3 DNA is TGTGCCAGCAGCGAAGGACTGAGCAATCAGCCCCAGCATTTT. Amino acids: CASSEGLSNQPQHF. The genes are TRBV9 and TRBJ1-5; D call uncertain. This CDR3 region has 14 residues. Germline CDR1 SGDLS, CDR2 YYNGEE. V was cut by 3 bases and J by 1 base, with 8 bases left in between.

The chain employs TRBV30 and TRBJ2-5, with D possibly TRBD1 on 6 matching bases. The CDR3 sequence is 16 residues long. V was trimmed by 4 bases and J by 1 base, leaving 19 bases between them. Germline values: CDR1 GTSNPN, CDR2 SVGIG (reference sequence). CDR3 in DNA: TGTGCCTGGAATGCAGGGGATCTGCCCGTCCAAGAGACCCAGTACTTC. Its translation is CAWNAGDLPVQETQYF.

Written as DNA, the CDR3 is TGCGCCAGCAGCTTAAGACAGGGAGTCAACTATGGCTACACCTTC. It specifies CASSLRQGVNYGYTF. The genes are TRBV5-1 and TRBJ1-2; 7 bases fit TRBD1. The CDR3 is 15 residues long. J gave up 2 bases and V 2 bases, and 6 bases lay outside the gene matches. Per the germline V gene, CDR1 is SGHRS and CDR2 is YFSETQ.